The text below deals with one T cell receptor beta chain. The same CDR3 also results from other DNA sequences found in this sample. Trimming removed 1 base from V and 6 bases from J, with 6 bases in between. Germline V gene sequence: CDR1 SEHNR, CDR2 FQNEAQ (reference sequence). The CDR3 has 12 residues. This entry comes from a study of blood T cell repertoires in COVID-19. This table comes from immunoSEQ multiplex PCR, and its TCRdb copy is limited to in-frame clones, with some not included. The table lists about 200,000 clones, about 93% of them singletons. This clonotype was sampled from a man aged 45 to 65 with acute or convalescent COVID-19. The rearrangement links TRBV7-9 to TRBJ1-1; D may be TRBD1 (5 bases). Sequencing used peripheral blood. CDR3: CASSLGGAEAFF. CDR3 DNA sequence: TGTGCCAGCAGCTTAGGGGGGGCTGAAGCTTTCTTT.